These 6 T cell receptor beta chains share one sample of origin, sequenced in a study of T cell changes during pregnancy in multiple sclerosis. Assay: immunoSEQ multiplex PCR; the TCRdb copy retains only in-frame clones and omits some. The data hold 50,000 or so clones, with about 91% observed a single time. The specimen comprised peripheral blood, sampled in the third trimester of pregnancy. Receptor source: a female donor with multiple sclerosis, enrolled in a pregnancy study.

The chain uses TRBV2 and TRBJ1-1; no definite D call. The V gene lost 5 bases and the J gene lost 1 base, with 11 bases spanning the gap. Germline V CDR1 and CDR2: SNHLY, FYNNEI. The CDR3 has 14 residues. Here the CDR3 DNA reads TGTGCCAGCAGTCATACGGAGGGGAACACTGAAGCTTTCTTT. It is translated as CASSHTEGNTEAFF. Full variable domain (rest looked up from reference TRBV2 and TRBJ1-1): EPEVTQTPSHQVTQMGQEVILRCVPISNHLYFYWYRQILGQKVEFLVSFYNNEISEKSEIFDDQFSVERPDGSNFTLKIRSTKLEDSAMYFCASSHTEGNTEAFFGQGTRLTVV.

The rearrangement joins TRBV7-2 to TRBJ1-2, with 8 bases fitting TRBD1. Unmatched junction bases numbered 8, after V lost 4 bases and J lost 4 bases. The CDR3 totals 15 residues. In germline, CDR1 is SGHTA, CDR2 FQGNSA. The CDR3 coding sequence is TGTGCCAGCAGCTCCGCCGGGACAGGTAGCTATGGCTACACCTTC. This codes for CASSSAGTGSYGYTF. Filled out from reference TRBV7-2 and TRBJ1-2, the complete variable domain reads GAGVSQSPSNKVTEKGKDVELRCDPISGHTALYWYRQSLGQGLEFLIYFQGNSAPDKSGLPSDRFSAERTGGSVSTLTIQRTQQEDSAVYLCASSSAGTGSYGYTFGSGTRLTVV.

V usage is TRBV4-1 and J usage is TRBJ1-1; TRBD1 is a possible D gene (5 bases). The V gene's germline CDR1 is MGHRA and CDR2 YSYEKL. This CDR3 comprises 14 residues. V lost 3 bases and J lost 5, with 13 bases in between. CDR3 residues: CASSHDTGRTEAFF. The CDR3, as DNA: TGCGCCAGCAGCCACGATACAGGAAGAACTGAAGCTTTCTTT.

The gene calls are TRBV7-3 and TRBJ2-1, with 12 nucleotides matching TRBD2. The CDR3 is 15 residues long. Trimming at V came to 5 bases and at J to 5 bases, leaving 4 bases not matched to a gene. Germline CDR1 SGHTA, CDR2 FQGTGA. This chain's CDR3 is CASSDWTSGDNEQFF. In DNA, the CDR3 is TGTGCCAGCAGCGATTGGACTAGCGGGGACAATGAGCAGTTCTTC.

CDR3 nucleotides: TGTGCCAGCACCCCTCGGGGGGCTAATGGCTACACCTTC. Translation gives CASTPRGANGYTF. The V call is TRBV6-5, the J call TRBJ1-2, with a tentative D call TRBD1 (6 bases). The CDR3 totals 13 residues. With 7 bases removed from V and 6 bases from J, the gap between germline ends came to 15 bases. Per germline, CDR1 MNHEY and CDR2 SVGAGI.

This sequence joins TRBV19 and TRBJ2-5; possibly TRBD2 for D (5 bases). Germline CDR1 and CDR2: LNHDA and SQIVND (reference sequence). The germline V and J ends were trimmed by 3 bases and 5 bases, with 13 bases remaining between them. The CDR3 runs 14 residues. CDR3 in amino acids: CASSIRGLGETQYF. The DNA of the CDR3 is TGTGCCAGTAGTATTAGAGGGCTGGGGGAGACCCAGTACTTC.